A single sample is the source of the 31 T cell receptor beta chains below, sequenced in a study of blood T cell repertoires in COVID-19. This table comes from immunoSEQ multiplex PCR, and its TCRdb copy is limited to in-frame clones, with some not included. The sample contains about 200,000 clones, roughly 86% of which appear only once. The sample was peripheral blood. The receptors were gathered from a woman in her fifties or sixties with COVID-19, enrolled during active disease.

The table lists this clone with a few counts. The genes are TRBV11-2 and TRBJ1-3; 9 bases line up with TRBD1. CDR1 and CDR2 from the germline V gene are SGHAT and FQNNGV. There are 18 residues in the CDR3. V was clipped by 2 bases and J by 6 bases; unmatched bases: 14. The chain's CDR3 is CASSLLKGRDRDVNTIYF. CDR3 nucleotide sequence: TGTGCCAGCAGCTTATTGAAGGGGCGGGACAGGGATGTAAACACCATATATTTT.

V gene TRBV6-5 combines with J gene TRBJ2-7, with 9 nucleotides matching TRBD1. V shed 5 bases and J 6 bases; nucleotides not matched to a gene: 5. The germline V gene encodes CDR1 MNHEY and CDR2 SVGAGI. The CDR3 covers 13 residues. Written as DNA, the CDR3 is TGTGCCAGCAGTCGGGACAGGGTTGGCGAGCAGTACGTC. Protein sequence: CASSRDRVGEQYV.

The chain couples TRBV19 to TRBJ2-3, with D unclear. This CDR3 is 13 amino acids long. The germline V gene has CDR1 LNHDA and CDR2 SQIVND (reference sequence). Trimming stripped 8 bases from V and 0 bases from J, with 9 bases between. The CDR3 DNA is TGTGCCAGTGCGGAGTTAAGCACAGATACGCAGTATTTT. Translation gives CASAELSTDTQYF.

The chain recombines TRBV5-8 with TRBJ1-1; D is ambiguous. Germline assignment: CDR1 SGHTS and CDR2 YDEGEE. Trimming cost V 4 bases and J 5 bases, with 12 bases left between them. CDR3 length equals 13 residues. The CDR3 here is CASSPSQQTEAFF. The CDR3 DNA sequence: TGTGCCAGCAGCCCATCCCAACAGACTGAAGCTTTCTTT.

The rearrangement links TRBV7-8 to TRBJ1-4, with D possibly matching TRBD1 (6 bases). The CDR3 totals 15 residues. The germline gives CDR1 SGHVS, CDR2 FQNEAQ. The V gene lost 8 bases and the J gene lost 4 bases, with 17 bases spanning the gap. CDR3 in amino acids: CASLRGGGLNEKLFF. The CDR3 DNA sequence: TGTGCCAGCTTACGTGGGGGGGGCCTTAATGAAAAACTGTTTTTT.

The chain has TRBV29-1 and TRBJ2-5; 11 nucleotides match TRBD1. Germline trimming cut 4 bases from V and 5 bases from J; bases unmatched to any gene: 6. Germline values: CDR1 SQVTM, CDR2 ANQGSEA. The CDR3 extends over 14 amino acids. The CDR3 loop is CSVARTGGRETQYF. CDR3 nucleotide sequence: TGCAGCGTTGCTAGGACAGGGGGCAGGGAGACCCAGTACTTC.

This clone appeared a few times. In DNA, the CDR3 is TGTGCCACCAGTGACCGTTCCGGGACTAGCTACAATGAGCAGTTCTTC. Protein: CATSDRSGTSYNEQFF. The V and J genes are TRBV24-1 and TRBJ2-1, with 8 bases matching TRBD2. V was clipped by 4 bases and J by 3 bases; unmatched bases: 7. There are 16 residues in the CDR3. The germline CDR1 and CDR2 sequences are KGHDR and SFDVKD.

In nucleotides, the CDR3 is TGTGCCTGGAGTGTAGGGGCAGGGCAACTCTCCTACGAGCAGTACTTC. It encodes CAWSVGAGQLSYEQYF. The chain has TRBV30 and TRBJ2-7, with a possible D match to TRBD1 (5 bases). The CDR3 is 16 amino acids. Trimming shortened V by 0 bases and J by 0 bases, and 15 bases separated the two germline ends. Germline assignment: CDR1 GTSNPN and CDR2 SVGIG (reference sequence).

This chain's CDR3 is CASRTHRGLSEKLFF. CDR3 coding DNA: TGTGCCAGTAGGACCCACAGGGGGCTCAGTGAAAAACTGTTTTTT. The rearrangement joins TRBV19 to TRBJ1-4; 9 bases fit TRBD1. The CDR3 is made up of 15 amino acids. Trimming cost V 6 bases and J 7 bases; bases outside gene matches: 9. Germline V CDR1 and CDR2: LNHDA, SQIVND (reference sequence).

The genes are TRBV10-3 and TRBJ1-2, with D maybe TRBD1 (6 bases). Germline CDR1 is ENHRY and CDR2 is SYGVKD. This CDR3 is 13 amino acids long. The germline V and J ends were trimmed by 0 bases and 4 bases, with 6 bases remaining between them. DNA for the CDR3: TGTGCCATCAGTGAGTCACAGGGCTATGGCTACACCTTC. As protein: CAISESQGYGYTF.

The gene calls are TRBV18 and TRBJ1-5; TRBD1 might be the D (6 bases). Germline CDR1 reads KGHSH; CDR2 reads LQKENI. This CDR3 is built from 14 residues. The V end was cut by 2 bases, the J end by 6 bases, with 11 bases between. CDR3 in amino acids: CASSPTGKGQPQHF. The DNA of the CDR3 is TGTGCCAGCTCACCAACAGGGAAGGGTCAGCCCCAGCATTTT.

This clone occurred once. The chain couples TRBV5-1 to TRBJ2-7, with TRBD2 as a possible D gene (5 bases). The CDR3 contains 16 residues. Germline V gives CDR1 SGHRS, CDR2 YFSETQ. Trimming left V 7 bases short and J 0 bases short, with 20 bases between. CDR3 in amino acids: CASRSTTRAYSYEQYF. In DNA form, the CDR3 reads TGCGCCAGCCGTTCCACAACGAGGGCCTACTCCTACGAGCAGTACTTC. The whole variable domain, remainder taken from reference TRBV5-1 and TRBJ2-7, is KAGVTQTPRYLIKTRGQQVTLSCSPISGHRSVSWYQQTPGQGLQFLFEYFSETQRNKGNFPGRFSGRQFSNSRSEMNVSTLELGDSALYLCASRSTTRAYSYEQYFGPGTRLTVT.

The chain employs TRBV2 and TRBJ2-3; TRBD1 agrees at 11 bases. This CDR3 comprises 16 residues. Unmatched junction bases numbered 9, after V lost 4 bases and J lost 6 bases. Germline CDR1 SNHLY, CDR2 FYNNEI. The CDR3 sequence is CASSGGTGGDSDTQYF. The DNA of the CDR3 is TGTGCCAGCAGTGGCGGGACAGGGGGAGATTCGGATACGCAGTATTTT.

This sequence joins TRBV5-6 and TRBJ2-3; D ambiguous. This CDR3 is built from 14 residues. V was pared by 6 bases and J by 6 bases, with 17 bases between. Per germline, CDR1 SGHDT and CDR2 YYEEEE. CDR3 protein: CASTFLGDADTQYF. CDR3 in DNA: TGTGCCAGCACCTTTCTTGGAGACGCGGATACGCAGTATTTT.

CDR3 region: CASGLVKGGGAAYEQYF. Here the CDR3 DNA reads TGTGCTAGTGGTTTGGTAAAAGGTGGGGGGGCTGCCTACGAGCAGTACTTC. The chain recombines TRBV12-5 with TRBJ2-7, with D maybe TRBD2 (7 bases). Germline-derived CDR1 and CDR2 are LGHNT and FRNRAP. The CDR3 contains 17 residues. Trimming pared 0 bases from V and 2 bases from J, leaving 17 bases between. Using reference TRBV12-5 and TRBJ2-7 for the parts outside the CDR3, the full variable domain is DARVTQTPRHKVTEMGQEVTMRCQPILGHNTVFWYRQTMMQGLELLAYFRNRAPLDDSGMPKDRFSAEMPDATLATLKIQPSEPRDSAVYFCASGLVKGGGAAYEQYFGPGTRLTVT.

The CDR3 spells CASSQGRHGGGYTF. The CDR3 bases are TGCGCCAGCAGCCAAGGAAGGCACGGAGGAGGCTACACCTTC. This chain joins TRBV4-3 and TRBJ1-2; D unclear. V shed 1 base and J shed 8 bases, with 14 bases lying between them. The germline V gene encodes CDR1 LGHNA and CDR2 YSLEER. This CDR3 comprises 14 residues.

The chain links TRBV18 to TRBJ2-3; 7 bases are shared with TRBD2. The CDR3 has 14 amino acids. Looked up from germline, CDR1 is KGHSH and CDR2 is LQKENI. The V segment lost 6 bases and the J segment 2 bases; nucleotides outside the gene matches: 5. The CDR3 coding sequence is TGTGCCAGCTCCCCCCGGGGGGTCACAGATACGCAGTATTTT. This sequence encodes CASSPRGVTDTQYF.

The chain has TRBV10-1 and TRBJ2-7; D unresolved. V gave up 0 bases and J gave up 2 bases, with 8 bases separating them. CDR3 size: 14 residues. CDR1 and CDR2 (germline): WNHNN, SYGVQD (reference sequence). Written as DNA, the CDR3 is TGCGCCAGCAGTGAGTCGGGCAGAGCCTACGAGCAGTACTTC. It encodes CASSESGRAYEQYF.

V and J are TRBV19 and TRBJ2-2; 7 positions agree with TRBD1. V shed 4 bases and J 0 bases; nucleotides not matched to a gene: 5. Germline CDR1 reads LNHDA; CDR2 reads SQIVND (reference sequence). CDR3 length: 16 amino acids. Written as DNA, the CDR3 is TGTGCCAGTAGTACGCGACAGGGAGCGAACACCGGGGAGCTGTTTTTT. This translates into CASSTRQGANTGELFF.

The chain joins TRBV7-8 to TRBJ1-1, with D unresolved. V dropped 4 bases and J dropped 4 bases, with 16 bases sitting between them. Germline lookup yields CDR1 SGHVS and CDR2 FQNEAQ. The CDR3 contains 15 residues. In DNA, the CDR3 is TGTGCCAGCAGCTCGCTACCTGGGCTGATCACTGAAGCTTTCTTT. It is translated as CASSSLPGLITEAFF.

The V gene is TRBV2, the J gene TRBJ1-1; tentative D call: TRBD1 (5 bases). Trimming took off 3 bases at V and 0 bases at J, with 17 bases between the two ends. Germline V gene sequence: CDR1 SNHLY, CDR2 FYNNEI. CDR3 length: 17 residues. The CDR3 region has the DNA TGTGCCAGCAGTGACGGGGGGACTACAATTCTGAACACTGAAGCTTTCTTT. Translation: CASSDGGTTILNTEAFF.

A single count supports this clone. This rearrangement joins TRBV28 to TRBJ2-1; D might be TRBD2 (6 bases). The germline V and J ends were trimmed by 2 bases and 4 bases, with 12 bases remaining between them. CDR1 is MDHEN, CDR2 SYDVKM, per germline. CDR3 size: 15 residues. The DNA of the CDR3 is TGTGCCAGCAGTTTAGCGGGCGGGGTTTACAATGAGCAGTTCTTC. It specifies CASSLAGGVYNEQFF.

V is TRBV25-1 and J is TRBJ2-3; D gene uncertain. V was pared by 5 bases and J by 2 bases, with 8 bases between. The CDR3 spans 13 residues. The V gene's germline CDR1 is MGHDK and CDR2 SYGVNS. The CDR3 reads CASSSENTDTQYF. In nucleotides, the CDR3 is TGTGCCAGCAGTTCTGAGAACACAGATACGCAGTATTTT.

The chain links TRBV24-1 to TRBJ2-3; the D gene is possibly TRBD1 (5 bases). V lost 3 bases and J 3 bases, leaving 18 bases between the germline ends. The CDR3 is 17 residues long. In germline, CDR1 is KGHDR, CDR2 SFDVKD. CDR3 sequence reads: CATSDRGRAVSTDTQYF. The CDR3 region has the DNA TGTGCCACCAGTGATAGGGGCAGGGCGGTTAGTACAGATACGCAGTATTTT.

This chain uses TRBV3-1 (or the pseudogene TRBV3-2) with TRBJ1-4; no firm D call. CDR3 size: 16 residues. Germline values: CDR1 LGHDT, CDR2 YNNKEL (reference sequence). The V end lost 2 bases, the J end lost 8 bases, and 18 bases lay between the germline ends. CDR3 residues: CASSQMHSGLREKLFF. Written as DNA, the CDR3 is TGTGCCAGCAGCCAAATGCACTCGGGGTTGCGGGAAAAACTGTTTTTT.

This chain uses TRBV19 with TRBJ1-5, with no clear D. Germline V gene data show CDR1 as LNHDA and CDR2 as SQIVND (reference sequence). Trimming left V 6 bases short and J 3 bases short, with 9 bases between. The CDR3 consists of 13 residues. The CDR3 region has the DNA TGTGCCAGTAGGACGGACTTCAATCAGCCCCAGCATTTT. It yields the protein CASRTDFNQPQHF.

The chain combines TRBV11-1 with TRBJ1-1, with TRBD1 matching over 7 bases. V shed 5 bases, J shed 2 bases, and the junction held 8 bases outside the gene matches. Germline V gene lookup returns CDR1 SGHAT and CDR2 FQDESV (reference sequence). The CDR3 contains 15 residues. The CDR3 DNA is TGTGCCAGCAGCCCACAGGGGACGGCCAACACTGAAGCTTTCTTT. This encodes CASSPQGTANTEAFF. Complete variable domain (other parts from reference TRBV11-1 and TRBJ1-1): EAEVAQSPRYKITEKSQAVAFWCDPISGHATLYWYRQILGQGPELLVQFQDESVVDDSQLPKDRFSAERLKGVDSTLKIQPAELGDSAMYLCASSPQGTANTEAFFGQGTRLTVV.

The J gene is TRBJ1-2, the V gene TRBV28; no reliable D call. The CDR3 loop spans 15 amino acids. The germline V and J ends were trimmed by 5 bases and 5 bases, with 18 bases remaining between them. Germline lookup yields CDR1 MDHEN and CDR2 SYDVKM. The CDR3 coding sequence is TGTGCCAGCAGTCGACCCGCTGCGGTGAATTATGGCTACACCTTC. It specifies CASSRPAAVNYGYTF.

This chain joins TRBV12-5 and TRBJ2-1, with 9 bases matching TRBD1. CDR3 length equals 15 residues. V lost 3 bases to trimming and J lost 8 bases; unmatched junction nucleotides: 8. Germline V CDR1 and CDR2: LGHNT, FRNRAP. CDR3 protein: CASGFRDREEDEQFF. In DNA, the CDR3 is TGTGCTAGTGGTTTCCGGGACAGGGAGGAGGATGAGCAGTTCTTC.

This rearrangement joins TRBV19 to TRBJ2-2; unclear D gene. Germline CDR1 and CDR2: LNHDA and SQIVND (reference sequence). The CDR3 totals 14 residues. Trimming stripped 7 bases from V and 1 base from J, with 10 bases between. CDR3 sequence (DNA): TGTGCCAGTAAAGCCTTCTTGAACACCGGGGAGCTGTTTTTT. Encoded protein: CASKAFLNTGELFF. Full variable domain (rest looked up from reference TRBV19 and TRBJ2-2): DGGITQSPKYLFRKEGQNVTLSCEQNLNHDAMYWYRQDPGQGLRLIYYSQIVNDFQKGDIAEGYSVSREKKESFPLTVTSAQKNPTAFYLCASKAFLNTGELFFGEGSRLTVL.

J is TRBJ2-1 and V is TRBV30, with TRBD2 matching over 12 bases. The V gene's germline CDR1 is GTSNPN and CDR2 SVGIG (reference sequence). CDR3 length: 16 residues. Unmatched junction bases numbered 10, after V lost 2 bases and J lost 8 bases. The CDR3 region is CAWSRDLAGGPHEQFF. The CDR3 region has the DNA TGTGCCTGGAGTCGCGATCTAGCGGGGGGGCCACATGAGCAGTTCTTC.